These 10 T cell receptor beta chains came from one sample sequenced in a study of OX40 agonist ivuxolimab in advanced cancers. TCRdb's table, derived via immunoSEQ multiplex PCR, lists solely in-frame clones and lacks some. In the table there are about 80,000 clones, 90% to 95% of which are singletons. Source: CD4+ or CD8+ T cells sorted from blood, taken in a trial of the OX40 agonist ivuxolimab. These receptors all stem from an adult with an advanced solid tumor such as melanoma, head and neck, liver or kidney cancer.

The sample holds one count of this clone. The chain has TRBV14 and TRBJ2-7; possible D gene TRBD1, 6 bases. Trimming took off 4 bases at V and 6 bases at J, with 13 bases between the two ends. Germline V gene lookup returns CDR1 SGHDN and CDR2 FVKESK. The CDR3 is 13 amino acids. The CDR3 reads CASSRSQGTEQYF. CDR3 coding DNA: TGTGCCAGCAGCCGTTCTCAGGGGACCGAGCAGTACTTC.

The chain employs TRBV18 and TRBJ2-7; 14 bases are a match to TRBD2. Germline CDR1 reads KGHSH; CDR2 reads LQKENI. The CDR3 is 16 residues long. Germline trimming cut 3 bases from V and 6 bases from J; bases unmatched to any gene: 7. CDR3 in DNA: TGTGCCAGCTCACCGACTAGCGGGAGGGCCTTGTCCGAGCAGTACTTC. It codes for CASSPTSGRALSEQYF.

The chain is built from TRBV5-1 and TRBJ2-7, with no clear D. CDR3 size: 16 residues. Germline assignment: CDR1 SGHRS and CDR2 YFSETQ. Trimming cost V 0 bases and J 0 bases, with 13 bases left between them. CDR3 sequence: CASSLGYVRISYEQYF. DNA of the CDR3: TGCGCCAGCAGCTTGGGATACGTTCGGATCTCCTACGAGCAGTACTTC. The variable domain in full, with the rest retrieved from reference TRBV5-1 and TRBJ2-7, is KAGVTQTPRYLIKTRGQQVTLSCSPISGHRSVSWYQQTPGQGLQFLFEYFSETQRNKGNFPGRFSGRQFSNSRSEMNVSTLELGDSALYLCASSLGYVRISYEQYFGPGTRLTVT.

The chain combines TRBV7-9 with TRBJ2-7; TRBD1 agrees at 7 bases. J was trimmed by 4 bases and V by 5 bases; bases with no gene match: 8. The CDR3 sequence is 14 residues long. Per the germline V gene, CDR1 is SEHNR and CDR2 is FQNEAQ (reference sequence). CDR3 amino acids: CASSDGTEGYEQYF. The CDR3 coding sequence is TGTGCCAGCAGCGACGGGACAGAAGGTTACGAGCAGTACTTC.

The gene calls are TRBV25-1 and TRBJ2-2; 9 positions agree with TRBD2. Trimming at V came to 3 bases and at J to 6 bases, leaving 5 bases not matched to a gene. Germline V gene sequence: CDR1 MGHDK, CDR2 SYGVNS. The CDR3 runs 15 residues. This chain's CDR3 is CASSDPAGGPGELFF. In DNA form, the CDR3 reads TGTGCCAGCAGTGATCCAGCGGGAGGCCCCGGGGAGCTGTTTTTT.

This rearrangement joins TRBV2 to TRBJ2-3; 14 nucleotides match TRBD2. The CDR3 length is 15 residues. Germline CDR1 SNHLY, CDR2 FYNNEI. The junction had 5 bases not matched to a gene; V was cut back by 6 bases and J by 6 bases. CDR3 sequence reads: CASRGTSGRVDTQYF. As DNA, the CDR3 is TGTGCCAGCAGAGGGACTAGCGGGAGAGTTGATACGCAGTATTTT.

In DNA, the CDR3 is TGTGCCAGCAGTTCGCAGTGGGGGAGGCCCACAGATACGCAGTATTTT. Amino acid sequence: CASSSQWGRPTDTQYF. The V and J genes are TRBV27 and TRBJ2-3, with D perhaps matching TRBD2 (6 bases). The CDR3 runs to 16 residues. V shed 4 bases and J shed 2 bases, with 16 bases lying between them. Germline CDR1 is MNHEY and CDR2 is SMNVEV (reference sequence).

CDR3 sequence reads: CASSHDGQGLGYTF. CDR3 sequence (DNA): TGCGCCAGCAGCCACGACGGACAGGGACTTGGCTACACCTTC. J is TRBJ1-2 and V is TRBV4-1; 8 nucleotides align to TRBD1. The germline V gene encodes CDR1 MGHRA and CDR2 YSYEKL. J lost 7 bases, V lost 3 bases, and 7 bases had no gene match. CDR3 length: 14 amino acids.

The rearrangement uses TRBV19 and TRBJ2-2; TRBD1 is a possible D gene (7 bases). CDR3 size: 15 residues. Trimming left V 3 bases short and J 12 bases short, with 20 bases between. From germline, CDR1 is LNHDA and CDR2 SQIVND (reference sequence). This CDR3 is CASSIEGARGSKLFF. The CDR3 region has the DNA TGTGCCAGTAGTATTGAGGGGGCGCGGGGTTCTAAGCTGTTTTTT.

The chain links TRBV28 to TRBJ1-5; D not resolved. The CDR3 is 16 amino acids. Trimming shortened V by 5 bases and J by 1 base, and 15 bases separated the two germline ends. Germline CDR1 is MDHEN and CDR2 is SYDVKM. CDR3 DNA sequence: TGTGCCAGCAGTCCCTCGGGCAGATCGAGCAATCAGCCCCAGCATTTT. The encoded protein is CASSPSGRSSNQPQHF.